One sample yielded the 9 T cell receptor beta chains listed below, sequenced in a study of CD4 T cells in relation to SARS-CoV-2 and coronaviruses. Unexposed donor CD4+ T cells date from about 2011-2018, before the COVID-19 pandemic. Isolation of CD4+ T cells took place after less than twelve days in culture. Libraries were prepared by immunoSEQ multiplex PCR; TCRdb keeps only in-frame clonotypes and omits some of them. The sample carries some 23,000 clones, around 75% recorded once. Their antigens are not known. The source material was CD4+ T cells from PBMCs, cultured in vitro. The receptor source for this set is a human donor in good health.

CDR3 nucleotide sequence: TGTGCCAGCAGTTCCTTGGGCAGGCCCTACGAGCAGTACTTC. Its translation is CASSSLGRPYEQYF. The rearrangement uses TRBV27 and TRBJ2-7, with D uncertain. The V and J ends lost 4 bases and 2 bases respectively, with 12 bases between them. The CDR3 has 14 amino acids. Germline CDR1 reads MNHEY; CDR2 reads SMNVEV (reference sequence).

This clone was detected only a few times. The rearrangement uses TRBV19 and TRBJ2-2; either TRBD1 or TRBD2 may fit D (6 bases each). This CDR3 contains 15 residues. Looked up from germline, CDR1 is LNHDA and CDR2 is SQIVND (reference sequence). V gave up 8 bases and J gave up 6 bases, with 19 bases separating them. CDR3 protein: CASRRTRGAAGELFF. In nucleotides, the CDR3 is TGTGCCAGTCGGCGAACGAGGGGGGCGGCCGGGGAGCTGTTTTTT.

The J gene is TRBJ2-5, the V gene TRBV3-1 (or the pseudogene TRBV3-2), with 7 bases identical to TRBD2. This CDR3 contains 14 residues. Germline V gene data show CDR1 as LGHDT and CDR2 as YNNKEL (reference sequence). Losses at the gene ends were 3 bases for V and 3 bases for J; bases not matched to a gene: 4. Written as DNA, the CDR3 is TGTGCCAGCAGCCACGGGACTACCAAAGAGACCCAGTACTTC. It specifies CASSHGTTKETQYF.

The chain joins TRBV30 to TRBJ2-1; 9 bases map to TRBD1. Trimming took 3 bases from V and 8 from J; bases not matched to a gene: 8. CDR1 is GTSNPN, CDR2 SVGIG, per germline (reference sequence). This CDR3 has 14 amino acids. The DNA for the CDR3 is TGTGCCTGGAGCCATACCAACAGGGGGCATGAGCAGTTCTTC. Translation: CAWSHTNRGHEQFF.

V gene TRBV19 combines with J gene TRBJ1-2; no firm D call. This CDR3 has 13 residues. Germline V gene data show CDR1 as LNHDA and CDR2 as SQIVND (reference sequence). With 0 bases removed from V and 8 bases from J, the gap between germline ends came to 10 bases. The CDR3 here is CASSIDTRYGYTF. The CDR3 bases are TGTGCCAGTAGTATAGATACCCGGTACGGCTACACCTTC.

The rearrangement links TRBV20-1 to TRBJ2-5; no clear D gene. CDR3 size: 11 residues. Germline assignment: CDR1 DFQATT and CDR2 SNEGSKA (reference sequence). The V and J ends lost 5 bases and 4 bases respectively, with 8 bases between them. CDR3: CSAGPVETQYF. CDR3 in DNA: TGCAGTGCTGGGCCGGTAGAGACCCAGTACTTC.

This chain uses TRBV5-6 with TRBJ1-2, with a possible D match to TRBD1 (6 bases). V was shortened by 5 bases and J by 3 bases, with 20 bases between the two germline ends. Germline CDR1 is SGHDT and CDR2 is YYEEEE. The CDR3 contains 16 residues. In DNA, the CDR3 is TGTGCCAGCAGGGTTGCACGGGGGACACCGCACTATGGCTACACCTTC. It specifies CASRVARGTPHYGYTF.

The chain employs TRBV10-2 and TRBJ1-4, with D uncertain. Germline CDR1 is WSHSY and CDR2 is SAAADI. Trimming took 11 bases from V and 8 from J, leaving 18 bases between them. There are 13 residues in the CDR3. The DNA for the CDR3 is TGCGCCCTTCCCTCCGAAGGCGGGGAAAAACTGTTTTTT. The encoded protein is CALPSEGGEKLFF.

V and J are TRBV7-9 and TRBJ2-1; 11 bases are a match to TRBD2. Germline V gene data show CDR1 as SEHNR and CDR2 as FQNEAQ (reference sequence). Trimming removed 6 bases from V and 4 bases from J; junction bases left unmatched: 11. The CDR3 is 17 amino acids. For the CDR3, the DNA is TGTGCCAGCAGTCGAACTAGCGGGAGTCGGGCATACAATGAGCAGTTCTTC. Amino acids: CASSRTSGSRAYNEQFF.